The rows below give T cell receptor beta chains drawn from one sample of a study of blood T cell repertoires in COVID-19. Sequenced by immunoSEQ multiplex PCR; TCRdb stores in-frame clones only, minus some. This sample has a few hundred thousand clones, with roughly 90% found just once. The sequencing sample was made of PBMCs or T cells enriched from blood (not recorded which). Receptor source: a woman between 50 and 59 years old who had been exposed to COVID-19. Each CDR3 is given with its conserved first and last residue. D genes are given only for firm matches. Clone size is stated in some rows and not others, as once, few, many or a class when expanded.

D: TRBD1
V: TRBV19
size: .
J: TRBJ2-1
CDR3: CASSGQDRVVNEQFF
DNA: TGTGCCAGTAGTGGCCAGGACAGGGTTGTGAATGAGCAGTTCTTC

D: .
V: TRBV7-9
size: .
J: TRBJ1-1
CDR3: CASSFDGTREAFF
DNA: TGTGCCAGCAGCTTTGACGGGACAAGAGAAGCTTTCTTT

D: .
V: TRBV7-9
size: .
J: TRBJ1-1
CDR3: CASRHIGGLNTEAFF
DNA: TGTGCCAGCAGGCATATCGGCGGATTGAACACTGAAGCTTTCTTT

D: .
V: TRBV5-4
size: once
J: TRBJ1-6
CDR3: CASSWWGGSNSPLHF
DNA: TGTGCCAGCAGCTGGTGGGGGGGTTCTAATTCACCCCTCCACTTT

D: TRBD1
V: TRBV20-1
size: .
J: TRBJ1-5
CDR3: CSAGTDQPQHF
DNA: TGCAGTGCGGGGACAGATCAGCCCCAGCATTTT

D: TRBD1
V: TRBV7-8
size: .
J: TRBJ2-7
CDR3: CASSSDRGYEQYF
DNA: TGTGCCAGCAGCTCGGACAGGGGCTACGAGCAGTACTTC

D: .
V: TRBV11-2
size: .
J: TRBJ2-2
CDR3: CASSARDTGELFF
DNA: TGTGCCAGCAGCGCTCGAGACACCGGGGAGCTGTTTTTT

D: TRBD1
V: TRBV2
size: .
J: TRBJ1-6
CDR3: CASQPGGNLALHF
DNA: TGTGCCAGCCAACCAGGGGGGAATTTAGCCCTCCACTTT

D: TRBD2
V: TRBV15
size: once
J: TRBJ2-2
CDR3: CATSSPSGRVTGELFF
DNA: TGTGCCACCAGCTCCCCTAGCGGGCGGGTCACCGGGGAGCTGTTTTTT

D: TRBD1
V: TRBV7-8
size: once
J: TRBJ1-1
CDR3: CASSIGTANTEAFF
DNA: TGTGCCAGCAGTATTGGGACAGCTAACACTGAAGCTTTCTTT

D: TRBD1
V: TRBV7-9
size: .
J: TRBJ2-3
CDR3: CASSSEKGQGGYTQYF
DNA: TGTGCCAGCAGCAGCGAAAAGGGACAGGGTGGATATACGCAGTATTTT

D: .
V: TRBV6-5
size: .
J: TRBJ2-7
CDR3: CASSLPSSYEQYF
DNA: TGTGCCAGCAGTCTTCCTAGCTCCTACGAGCAGTACTTC

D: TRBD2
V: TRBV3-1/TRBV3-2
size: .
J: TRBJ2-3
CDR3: CASGTSGKSTDTQYF
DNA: TGTGCCAGCGGCACTAGCGGGAAAAGCACAGATACGCAGTATTTT

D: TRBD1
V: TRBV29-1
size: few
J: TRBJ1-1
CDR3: CSVVGQLEAFF
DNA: TGCAGCGTAGTGGGACAGCTTGAAGCTTTCTTT

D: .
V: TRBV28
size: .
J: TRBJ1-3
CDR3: CASRQGIDTIYF
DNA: TGTGCCAGCAGACAGGGTATCGACACCATATATTTT

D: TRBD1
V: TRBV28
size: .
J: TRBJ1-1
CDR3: CASSPPGGWDTEAFF
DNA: TGTGCCAGCAGTCCTCCAGGGGGATGGGACACTGAAGCTTTCTTT

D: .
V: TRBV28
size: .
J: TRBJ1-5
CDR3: CASSLQGGSNQPQHF
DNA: TGTGCCAGCAGTCTGCAGGGTGGGAGCAATCAGCCCCAGCATTTT

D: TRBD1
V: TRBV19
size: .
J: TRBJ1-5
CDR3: CASSTHRGPQPQHF
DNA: TGTGCCAGTAGTACCCACAGGGGGCCTCAGCCCCAGCATTTT

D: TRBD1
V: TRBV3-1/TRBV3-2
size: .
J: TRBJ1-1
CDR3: CASSPMDRGTEAFF
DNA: TGTGCCAGCAGCCCGATGGACAGGGGAACTGAAGCTTTCTTT

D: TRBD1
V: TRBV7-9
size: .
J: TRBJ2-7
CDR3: CASSRGTAEQYF
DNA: TGTGCCAGCAGCCGTGGGACAGCCGAGCAGTACTTC

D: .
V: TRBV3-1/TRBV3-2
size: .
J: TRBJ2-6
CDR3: CASSQEGRIPANVLTF
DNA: TGTGCCAGCAGCCAAGAGGGGAGAATACCGGCCAACGTCCTGACTTTC

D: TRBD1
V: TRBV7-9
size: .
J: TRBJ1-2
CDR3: CASSPWTGDYGYTF
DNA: TGTGCCAGCAGCCCCTGGACAGGAGATTATGGCTACACCTTC

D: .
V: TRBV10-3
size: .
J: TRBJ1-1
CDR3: CAISGRADGNMNTEAFF
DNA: TGTGCCATCAGTGGGAGGGCGGACGGAAACATGAACACTGAAGCTTTCTTT

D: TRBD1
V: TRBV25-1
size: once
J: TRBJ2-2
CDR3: CASSELRGHTGELFF
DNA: TGTGCCAGCAGTGAATTAAGGGGGCACACCGGGGAGCTGTTTTTT

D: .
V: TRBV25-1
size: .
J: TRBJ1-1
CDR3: CASSGQGMNTEAFF
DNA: TGTGCCAGCAGTGGCCAGGGGATGAACACTGAAGCTTTCTTT

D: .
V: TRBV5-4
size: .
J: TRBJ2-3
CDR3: CASSKRARGNTDTQYF
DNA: TGTGCCAGCAGCAAAAGGGCCCGGGGGAACACAGATACGCAGTATTTT

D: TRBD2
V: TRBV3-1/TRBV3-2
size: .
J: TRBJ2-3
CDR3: CASSPGLAGGGNTQYF
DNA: TGTGCCAGCAGCCCCGGACTAGCGGGGGGCGGGAATACGCAGTATTTT

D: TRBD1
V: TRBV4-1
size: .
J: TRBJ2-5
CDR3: CASSRRTGPQETQYF
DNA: TGCGCCAGCAGCCGCAGGACAGGACCACAAGAGACCCAGTACTTC

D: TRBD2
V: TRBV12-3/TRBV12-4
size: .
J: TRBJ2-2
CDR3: CASRLATGELFF
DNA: TGTGCCAGTCGACTAGCGACTGGGGAGCTGTTTTTT

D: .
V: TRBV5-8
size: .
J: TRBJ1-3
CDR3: CASSLRSLGPQAIYF
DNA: TGTGCCAGCAGCCTCAGAAGCTTAGGACCACAGGCCATATATTTT

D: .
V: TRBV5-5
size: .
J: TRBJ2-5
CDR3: CASSRRVGSQETQYF
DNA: TGTGCCAGCAGCCGACGGGTAGGCTCTCAAGAGACCCAGTACTTC

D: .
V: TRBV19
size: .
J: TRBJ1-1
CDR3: CASSMNSGGGTEAFF
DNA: TGTGCCAGTAGTATGAATTCAGGAGGAGGTACTGAAGCTTTCTTT

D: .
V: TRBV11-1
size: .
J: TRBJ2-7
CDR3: CASSHIDRIEQYF
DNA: TGTGCCAGCAGCCACATAGACAGAATCGAGCAGTACTTC

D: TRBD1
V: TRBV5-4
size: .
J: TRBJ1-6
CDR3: CASSKRDRNNSPLHF
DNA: TGTGCCAGCAGCAAGAGGGACAGAAATAATTCACCCCTCCACTTT

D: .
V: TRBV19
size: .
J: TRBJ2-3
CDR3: CASSIQGGTTDTQYF
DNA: TGTGCCAGTAGTATACAGGGAGGGACAACAGATACGCAGTATTTT

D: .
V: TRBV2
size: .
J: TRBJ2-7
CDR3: CASSTYEQYF
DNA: TGTGCCAGCAGCACCTACGAGCAGTACTTC

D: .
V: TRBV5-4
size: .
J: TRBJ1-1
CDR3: CASSLPGRNTEAFF
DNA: TGTGCCAGCAGCTTGCCAGGGCGGAACACTGAAGCTTTCTTT

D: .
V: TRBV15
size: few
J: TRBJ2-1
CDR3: CATSREAGLNEQFF
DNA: TGTGCCACCAGCAGAGAGGCCGGACTCAATGAGCAGTTCTTC

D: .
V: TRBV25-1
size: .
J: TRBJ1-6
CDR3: CASKAGIPLSPLHF
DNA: TGTGCCAGCAAAGCAGGGATCCCCCTTTCACCCCTCCACTTT

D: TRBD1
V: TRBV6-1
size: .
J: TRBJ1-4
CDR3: CASSEPGGDEKLFF
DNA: TGTGCCAGCAGTGAACCAGGGGGAGATGAAAAACTGTTTTTT

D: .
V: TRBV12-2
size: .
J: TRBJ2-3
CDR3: CASRLGLAGSRTDTQYF
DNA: TGTGCAAGTCGCTTAGGTTTGGCAGGGTCCCGCACAGATACGCAGTATTTT

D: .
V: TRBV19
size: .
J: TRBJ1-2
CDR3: CASSSNRVDYGYTF
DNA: TGTGCCAGTAGTTCGAACAGGGTCGACTATGGCTACACCTTC

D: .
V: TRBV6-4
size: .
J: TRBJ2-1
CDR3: CASSERQVSEQFF
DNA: TGTGCCAGCAGTGAGCGACAGGTCTCTGAGCAGTTCTTC

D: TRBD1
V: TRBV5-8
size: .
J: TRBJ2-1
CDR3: CASSSGTGPYNEQFF
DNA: TGTGCCAGCAGCTCCGGGACAGGTCCCTACAATGAGCAGTTCTTC

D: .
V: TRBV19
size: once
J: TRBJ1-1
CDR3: CASSTSPRLNTEAFF
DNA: TGTGCCAGTAGCACCTCCCCCCGGTTGAACACTGAAGCTTTCTTT

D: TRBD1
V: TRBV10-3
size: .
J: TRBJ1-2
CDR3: CAITSLRQGYGYTF
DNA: TGTGCCATAACAAGTCTAAGACAGGGCTATGGCTACACCTTC

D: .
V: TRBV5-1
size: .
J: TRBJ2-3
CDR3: CASSLAGTDTQYF
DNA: TGCGCCAGCAGCTTGGCGGGCACAGATACGCAGTATTTT

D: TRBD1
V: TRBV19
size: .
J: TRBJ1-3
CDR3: CASSKTQGALGNTIYF
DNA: TGTGCCAGTAGTAAAACGCAGGGGGCCCTTGGAAACACCATATATTTT

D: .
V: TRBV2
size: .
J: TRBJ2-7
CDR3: CASRGTIWGLNEQYF
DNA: TGTGCCAGCAGGGGAACCATCTGGGGCCTCAACGAGCAGTACTTC

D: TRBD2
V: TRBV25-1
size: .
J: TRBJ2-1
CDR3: CASSEWGEGYNEQFF
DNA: TGTGCCAGCAGTGAATGGGGGGAGGGCTACAATGAGCAGTTCTTC

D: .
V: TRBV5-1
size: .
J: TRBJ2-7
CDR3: CASSLATVASYEQYF
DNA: TGCGCCAGCAGCTTGGCTACGGTTGCATCCTACGAGCAGTACTTC

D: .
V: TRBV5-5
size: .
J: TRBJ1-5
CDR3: CASSLDESGRYSNQPQHF
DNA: TGTGCCAGCAGCTTGGATGAGAGCGGGAGATATAGCAATCAGCCCCAGCATTTT

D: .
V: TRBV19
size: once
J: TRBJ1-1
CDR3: CASSLGGAPGTEAFF
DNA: TGTGCCAGTAGTCTCGGGGGGGCGCCAGGGACTGAAGCTTTCTTT

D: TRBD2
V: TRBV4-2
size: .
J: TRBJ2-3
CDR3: CASSQVSGVLTGDTQYF
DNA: TGTGCCAGCAGCCAAGTTAGCGGGGTTTTAACGGGAGATACGCAGTATTTT

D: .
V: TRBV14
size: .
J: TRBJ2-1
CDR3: CASSQMQDNNEQFF
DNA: TGTGCCAGCAGCCAAATGCAGGATAACAATGAGCAGTTCTTC

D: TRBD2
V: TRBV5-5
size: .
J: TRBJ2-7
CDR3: CASRGTTGRGGHEQYF
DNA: TGTGCCAGCCGCGGGACGACTGGGCGGGGGGGCCACGAGCAGTACTTC

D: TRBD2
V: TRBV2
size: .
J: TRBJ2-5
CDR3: CASRPTLLAVLKETQYF
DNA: TGTGCCAGCAGACCAACCCTACTAGCGGTCCTTAAAGAGACCCAGTACTTC

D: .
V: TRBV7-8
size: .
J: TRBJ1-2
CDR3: CASSLDVGRTYGYTF
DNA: TGTGCCAGCAGCTTAGATGTTGGGAGAACATATGGCTACACCTTC

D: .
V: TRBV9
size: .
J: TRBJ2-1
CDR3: CASSPHLSSYNEQFF
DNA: TGTGCCAGCAGCCCTCACTTGAGCTCCTACAATGAGCAGTTCTTC